What follows are 25 T cell receptor beta chains derived from one specimen sequenced in a study of PD-L1 blockade in urothelial cancer. Sequencing was performed with immunoSEQ multiplex PCR; in TCRdb, only in-frame clones are kept and a portion is missing. This table has 50,000 to 55,000 clones, 88% appearing once. Stated time point: peripheral blood 6 weeks after treatment start. The material was PBMCs, obtained around atezolizumab (anti-PD-L1) treatment. These receptors were obtained from a man aged 55 to 69 with urothelial cancer.

This clone has a single count. The chain is built from TRBV6-5 and TRBJ1-3; the D gene is possibly TRBD1 (5 bases). This CDR3 contains 14 residues. The germline V gene has CDR1 MNHEY and CDR2 SVGAGI. Trimming cost V 2 bases and J 2 bases, with 7 bases left between them. CDR3 region: CASSYGAAGNTIYF. CDR3 in DNA: TGTGCCAGCAGTTACGGGGCAGCTGGAAACACCATATATTTT.

The genes are TRBV28 and TRBJ1-2; a weak D match, TRBD1 (5 bases). The length of the CDR3 is 15 residues. Trimming removed 3 bases from V and 8 bases from J, with 19 bases in between. CDR1 is MDHEN, CDR2 SYDVKM, per germline. Here the CDR3 reads CASSFSSGGAGGYTF. The CDR3 DNA follows: TGTGCCAGCAGTTTCTCCTCCGGTGGGGCGGGGGGCTACACCTTC.

The sample holds a few counts of this clone. The chain recombines TRBV5-1 with TRBJ1-6; the D gene is possibly TRBD1 (6 bases). V was pared by 5 bases and J by 10 bases, with 19 bases between. The CDR3 totals 15 residues. Germline V CDR1 and CDR2: SGHRS, YFSETQ. CDR3 nucleotides: TGCGCCAGCAGGAGTTCAGGGGTGGGGCAATCACCCCTCCACTTT. This codes for CASRSSGVGQSPLHF.

The rearrangement links TRBV7-2 to TRBJ2-3, with a weak D call TRBD2 (5 bases). Germline V gives CDR1 SGHTA, CDR2 FQGNSA. This CDR3 has 12 amino acids. The V gene lost 8 bases and the J gene lost 1 base, with 7 bases spanning the gap. The CDR3 here is CASGSRTDTQYF. The DNA for the CDR3 is TGTGCCAGCGGGAGCCGCACAGATACGCAGTATTTT.

The chain has TRBV5-6 and TRBJ1-5, with 7 nucleotides matching TRBD1. The germline V gene encodes CDR1 SGHDT and CDR2 YYEEEE. The CDR3 has 17 amino acids. The V segment lost 0 bases and the J segment 1 base; nucleotides outside the gene matches: 7. CDR3: CASSLGAGGRSNQPQHF. The DNA for the CDR3 is TGTGCCAGCAGCTTGGGCGCAGGGGGTCGGAGCAATCAGCCCCAGCATTTT.

Here the CDR3 reads CASSTGLSLPGNTIYF. The DNA of the CDR3 is TGTGCCAGCAGCACAGGGTTATCCCTCCCTGGAAACACCATATATTTT. The chain is built from TRBV2 and TRBJ1-3, with D possibly TRBD1 on 6 matching bases. The CDR3 covers 16 residues. The V end was cut by 6 bases, the J end by 2 bases, with 17 bases between. CDR1 and CDR2 from the germline V gene are SNHLY and FYNNEI.

This chain connects TRBV10-3 to TRBJ2-3; 11 bases align to TRBD2. CDR3 length equals 16 residues. V lost 6 bases to trimming and J lost 0 bases; unmatched junction nucleotides: 5. Germline lookup yields CDR1 ENHRY and CDR2 SYGVKD. The CDR3 bases are TGTGCCATCAGATCTAGCGGGGGGCTTAGCACAGATACGCAGTATTTT. Encoded protein: CAIRSSGGLSTDTQYF.

The V gene is TRBV13, the J gene TRBJ2-7, with 10 bases matching TRBD1. The V segment lost 6 bases and the J segment 6 bases; nucleotides outside the gene matches: 14. Germline CDR1 PRHDT, CDR2 FYEKMQ (reference sequence). This CDR3 is built from 16 residues. The CDR3, as DNA: TGTGCCAGCAGTACGACCGGGACAGGGGCATTATCCGAGCAGTACTTC. It yields the protein CASSTTGTGALSEQYF.

The J gene is TRBJ2-7, the V gene TRBV7-3; 7 bases match TRBD2. The CDR3 runs 15 residues. The J segment lost 3 bases and the V segment lost 5 bases, leaving 10 bases of the junction unmatched. Germline lookup yields CDR1 SGHTA and CDR2 FQGTGA. DNA for the CDR3: TGTGCCAGCAGCCCCCAAGCGGGGAGGAGCTACGAGCAGTACTTC. This encodes CASSPQAGRSYEQYF. The full variable domain, rest sourced from reference TRBV7-3 and TRBJ2-7, is GAGVSQTPSNKVTEKGKYVELRCDPISGHTALYWYRQSLGQGPEFLIYFQGTGAADDSGLPNDRFFAVRPEGSVSTLKIQRTERGDSAVYLCASSPQAGRSYEQYFGPGTRLTVT.

This clone showed up just once. The chain joins TRBV9 to TRBJ1-4; D not certain. The germline V gene has CDR1 SGDLS and CDR2 YYNGEE. The V end was cut by 4 bases, the J end by 6 bases, with 16 bases between. The CDR3 totals 15 residues. DNA of the CDR3: TGTGCCAGCAGCTACGGACTCACGAGAGATGAAAAACTGTTTTTT. Translated, it gives CASSYGLTRDEKLFF.

This clone was detected only once. The chain has TRBV6-6 and TRBJ2-7, with TRBD1 matching over 8 bases. Germline V lookup: CDR1 MNHNY, CDR2 SVGAGI (reference sequence). The J segment lost 3 bases and the V segment lost 6 bases, leaving 10 bases of the junction unmatched. This CDR3 is built from 15 residues. The CDR3 DNA reads TGTGCCAGCAGGATATCGGGACAGGCCAACTACGAGCAGTACTTC. It translates to CASRISGQANYEQYF.

This clone has just one count. The V gene is TRBV13, the J gene TRBJ2-3; D not certain. The germline V gene encodes CDR1 PRHDT and CDR2 FYEKMQ (reference sequence). V lost 5 bases, J lost 2 bases, and 8 bases lay in between. This CDR3 region has 13 residues. The CDR3 here is CASSISITDTQYF. The CDR3 nucleotides read TGTGCCAGCAGCATTTCTATCACAGATACGCAGTATTTT.

The J gene is TRBJ2-7, the V gene TRBV21-1; the DNA was not used to check the table's D call, TRBD1. TRBV21-1 is noted as a pseudogene. The length of the CDR3 is 15 residues. Written as DNA, the CDR3 is TGTGCCAGCAGCCTTCGGACAGGGCAACCCTACGAGCAGTACTTC. Encoded protein: CASSLRTGQPYEQYF.

The CDR3 protein is CASSAVMDTQYF. The CDR3 nucleotides are TGTGCCAGCAGCGCGGTGATGGATACGCAGTATTTT. This chain links TRBV9 with TRBJ2-3; D unclear. The CDR3 covers 12 residues. Deletions cut 3 bases from V and 6 bases from J, with 8 bases between. Germline V gene sequence: CDR1 SGDLS, CDR2 YYNGEE.

V is TRBV6-5 and J is TRBJ1-1; the D is unclear. CDR1 is MNHEY, CDR2 SVGAGI, per germline. Deletions cut 6 bases from V and 4 bases from J, with 18 bases between. The CDR3 totals 15 residues. In nucleotides, the CDR3 is TGTGCCAGCAGCCCTCTCTATGTCAGGTCCACTGAAGCTTTCTTT. It translates to CASSPLYVRSTEAFF.

Only one count was recorded for this clone. The rearrangement links TRBV5-1 to TRBJ2-1; 7 bases agree with TRBD2. Losses at the gene ends were 0 bases for V and 5 bases for J; bases not matched to a gene: 8. This CDR3 spans 16 amino acids. The germline V gene has CDR1 SGHRS and CDR2 YFSETQ. The CDR3 sequence is CASSLATRERNNEQFF. CDR3 sequence (DNA): TGCGCCAGCAGCTTGGCGACGCGGGAGAGGAACAATGAGCAGTTCTTC.

This clone was seen just once. The CDR3 here is CASSETSGISYEQYF. The CDR3 DNA follows: TGTGCCAGCAGCGAAACTAGCGGGATCTCCTACGAGCAGTACTTC. J is TRBJ2-7 and V is TRBV5-6, with 10 bases lining up with TRBD2. The CDR3 runs to 15 residues. Trimming removed 4 bases from V and 0 bases from J; junction bases left unmatched: 4. Germline V gene data show CDR1 as SGHDT and CDR2 as YYEEEE. The full variable domain, with the rest looked up from reference TRBV5-6 and TRBJ2-7, is DAGVTQSPTHLIKTRGQQVTLRCSPKSGHDTVSWYQQALGQGPQFIFQYYEEEERQRGNFPDRFSGHQFPNYSSELNVNALLLGDSALYLCASSETSGISYEQYFGPGTRLTVT.

CDR3 DNA: TGTGCCAGCAGCTTGGGACAGGGTTTCCCCTACGAGCAGTACTTC. This encodes CASSLGQGFPYEQYF. The chain uses TRBV5-6 and TRBJ2-7; 7 positions agree with TRBD1. J was trimmed by 2 bases and V by 0 bases; bases with no gene match: 5. CDR3 length: 15 residues. Per the germline V gene, CDR1 is SGHDT and CDR2 is YYEEEE.

The chain uses TRBV27 and TRBJ2-7, with D perhaps matching TRBD2 (7 bases). V lost 5 bases, J lost 4 bases, and 12 bases lay in between. Germline V gives CDR1 MNHEY, CDR2 SMNVEV (reference sequence). This CDR3 comprises 13 residues. The CDR3, as DNA: TGTGCCAGCAGTAGGGGGGGGCGGTACGAGCAGTACTTC. Its protein product is CASSRGGRYEQYF.

The chain couples TRBV10-3 to TRBJ2-2, with TRBD2 matching 9 bases. The CDR3 spans 16 residues. After removal of 10 bases from V and 2 bases from J, the junction contained 11 bases not matched to a gene. CDR1 and CDR2 from the germline V gene are ENHRY and SYGVKD. The CDR3 is CATTKDLAGNTGELFF. Here the CDR3 DNA reads TGTGCCACCACAAAAGATCTAGCGGGAAACACCGGGGAGCTGTTTTTT.

The chain links TRBV28 to TRBJ2-1; the match to TRBD2 covers 12 bases. The CDR3 spans 20 residues. J lost 2 bases, V lost 5 bases, and 16 bases had no gene match. Looked up from germline, CDR1 is MDHEN and CDR2 is SYDVKM. Here the CDR3 reads CASSPSWLTSGRGTYNEQFF. In nucleotides, the CDR3 is TGTGCCAGCAGTCCGTCCTGGCTGACTAGCGGGAGAGGAACCTACAATGAGCAGTTCTTC.

This clone appeared a single time. This rearrangement joins TRBV6-1 to TRBJ2-3; 11 bases match TRBD1. Per germline, CDR1 MNHNS and CDR2 SASEGT. The length of the CDR3 is 15 residues. J gave up 4 bases and V 8 bases, and 8 bases lay outside the gene matches. The CDR3 is CASAGQGALSDTQYF. CDR3 DNA sequence: TGTGCCAGCGCAGGACAGGGGGCTCTGTCAGATACGCAGTATTTT.

This clone is a singleton in its sample. The chain is built from TRBV18 and TRBJ2-1; D is possibly TRBD1 (6 bases). Trimming stripped 4 bases from V and 7 bases from J, with 20 bases between. The length of the CDR3 is 16 residues. CDR1 and CDR2 (germline): KGHSH, LQKENI. CDR3 loop: CASSLPTGVRGNEQFF. In nucleotides, the CDR3 is TGTGCCAGCTCACTACCGACAGGAGTAAGGGGTAATGAGCAGTTCTTC.

The CDR3 DNA reads TGTGCCAGCAGTGTGGGAGCCGGGACAGGGGAGTGGGGGCAGTACTTC. Amino acids: CASSVGAGTGEWGQYF. The chain uses TRBV6-1 and TRBJ2-7, with 10 positions matching TRBD1. The CDR3 is made up of 16 amino acids. Per germline, CDR1 MNHNS and CDR2 SASEGT. After removal of 4 bases from V and 9 bases from J, the junction contained 15 bases not matched to a gene.

The rearrangement joins TRBV27 to TRBJ2-1, with 8 bases matching TRBD2. The germline V gene has CDR1 MNHEY and CDR2 SMNVEV (reference sequence). V dropped 0 bases and J dropped 3; count of bases not matched to a gene: 4. The CDR3 totals 16 residues. This CDR3 is CASSLSGAGDYNEQFF. In DNA, the CDR3 is TGTGCCAGCAGTTTATCGGGAGCGGGAGACTACAATGAGCAGTTCTTC.